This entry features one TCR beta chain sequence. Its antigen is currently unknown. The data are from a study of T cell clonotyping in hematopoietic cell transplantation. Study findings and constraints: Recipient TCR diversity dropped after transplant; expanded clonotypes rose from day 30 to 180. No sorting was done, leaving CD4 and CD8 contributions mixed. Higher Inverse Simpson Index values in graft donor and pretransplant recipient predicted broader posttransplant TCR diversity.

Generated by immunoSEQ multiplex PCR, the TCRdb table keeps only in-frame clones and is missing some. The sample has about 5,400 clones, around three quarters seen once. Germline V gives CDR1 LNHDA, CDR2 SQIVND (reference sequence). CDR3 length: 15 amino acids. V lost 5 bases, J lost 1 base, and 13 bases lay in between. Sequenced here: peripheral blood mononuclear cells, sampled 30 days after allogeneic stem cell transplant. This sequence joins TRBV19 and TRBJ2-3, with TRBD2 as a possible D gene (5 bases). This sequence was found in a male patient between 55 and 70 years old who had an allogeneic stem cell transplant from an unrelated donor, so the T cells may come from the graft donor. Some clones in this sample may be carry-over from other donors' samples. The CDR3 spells CASSPPIGGTDTQYF. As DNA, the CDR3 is TGTGCCAGTAGTCCCCCGATCGGGGGCACAGATACGCAGTATTTT. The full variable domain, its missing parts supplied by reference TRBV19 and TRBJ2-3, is DGGITQSPKYLFRKEGQNVTLSCEQNLNHDAMYWYRQDPGQGLRLIYYSQIVNDFQKGDIAEGYSVSREKKESFPLTVTSAQKNPTAFYLCASSPPIGGTDTQYFGPGTRLTVL.